The 27 T cell receptor beta chains below come from one sample, sequenced in a study of T cells after yellow fever vaccination. TCRdb re-analysed the 5' RACE reads in MiXCR, keeping a single row per CDR3 protein. There are around 250,000 distinct CDR3 sequences in the sample; around 4.9% occur only once, and roughly 3.5% lies in the top ten. The sample in question was CD4+ T cells sorted from PBMCs, obtained on the day of the yellow fever booster vaccination. The source is a man between 18 and 29 years old who received the YFV17D yellow fever vaccine.

This clonotype has just a few counts. V and J are TRBV27 and TRBJ1-6, with TRBD1 as a possible D gene (5 bases). The CDR3 has 13 amino acids. Germline CDR1 MNHEY, CDR2 SMNVEV (reference sequence). V was pared by 10 bases and J by 5 bases, with 12 bases between. CDR3 bases: TGTGCCACCCTGGGGGGTAATAATTCACCCCTCCACTTT. Residues: CATLGGNNSPLHF.

This clonotype was picked up a small number of times. This sequence joins TRBV18 and TRBJ1-2; 7 nucleotides match TRBD1. V trimming: 2 bases; J trimming: 2 bases; junction bases outside the gene matches: 8. Germline CDR1 and CDR2: KGHSH and LQKENI. The length of the CDR3 is 16 residues. CDR3 protein: CASSPFEEGANYGYTF. CDR3 coding DNA: TGTGCCAGCTCACCATTCGAGGAGGGGGCAAACTATGGCTACACCTTC.

This clonotype has ten or more counts. CDR3 sequence reads: CASSGAPGNTEAFF. DNA of the CDR3: TGCGCCAGCAGCGGGGCCCCAGGGAACACTGAAGCTTTCTTT. This chain links TRBV5-1 with TRBJ1-1; possible D gene TRBD1, 5 bases. Deletions cut 4 bases from V and 1 base from J, with 11 bases between. The length of the CDR3 is 14 residues. CDR1 SGHRS and CDR2 YFSETQ come from the germline V gene.

This clonotype has just a few counts. The genes are TRBV18 and TRBJ2-5; 10 bases match TRBD2. Trimming cost V 0 bases and J 5 bases; bases outside gene matches: 3. The germline gives CDR1 KGHSH, CDR2 LQKENI. The CDR3 spans 15 residues. The CDR3 sequence is CASSPPGTSVETQYF. For the CDR3, the DNA is TGTGCCAGCTCACCACCGGGGACTAGCGTGGAGACCCAGTACTTC.

This chain uses TRBV5-1 with TRBJ2-5, with D possibly matching TRBD1 (5 bases). CDR1 and CDR2 (germline): SGHRS, YFSETQ. This CDR3 has 15 residues. Trimming cost V 0 bases and J 0 bases, with 9 bases left between them. CDR3 coding DNA: TGCGCCAGCAGCTTGGGTGCGGACAACCAAGAGACCCAGTACTTC. Translated: CASSLGADNQETQYF.

This clonotype was observed a few times. The CDR3 nucleotides are TGTGCCAGCAGCTTAGGAGGGACAGGGCTGAACACTGAAGCTTTCTTT. Its protein is CASSLGGTGLNTEAFF. The rearrangement uses TRBV7-2 and TRBJ1-1; 9 nucleotides match TRBD1. This CDR3 contains 16 residues. Trimming took 1 base from V and 0 from J; bases not matched to a gene: 3. The germline V gene encodes CDR1 SGHTA and CDR2 FQGNSA.

This clonotype was detected a few times. This chain links TRBV5-1 with TRBJ1-3; no clear D gene. Trimming left V 5 bases short and J 0 bases short, with 9 bases between. This CDR3 region has 14 residues. The germline CDR1 and CDR2 sequences are SGHRS and YFSETQ. The DNA for the CDR3 is TGCGCCAGCAGTCCGCAGCACTCTGGAAACACCATATATTTT. Amino acids: CASSPQHSGNTIYF.

In this sample, this clonotype turned up a few times. The chain employs TRBV7-2 and TRBJ1-1, with D perhaps TRBD1 (6 bases). Germline CDR1 and CDR2: SGHTA and FQGNSA. This CDR3 contains 14 residues. The ends were cut back, 7 bases at V and 4 bases at J, with 16 bases in the middle. CDR3 sequence (DNA): TGTGCCAGCAATAACAGGGAAGGCGGCACTGAAGCTTTCTTT. Its translation is CASNNREGGTEAFF.

The rearrangement links TRBV10-3 to TRBJ2-2; 9 positions match TRBD1. Per germline, CDR1 ENHRY and CDR2 SYGVKD. The CDR3 loop spans 15 amino acids. The V gene end was trimmed by 6 bases and the J gene end by 4 bases; junction bases not matched to a gene: 6. CDR3 in DNA: TGTGCCATCAGGCCGGGACAGGGTCGCACCGGGGAGCTGTTTTTT. This translates into CAIRPGQGRTGELFF.

This clonotype has ten or more counts. The chain employs TRBV29-1 and TRBJ2-5; perhaps TRBD1 as D (5 bases). Germline lookup yields CDR1 SQVTM and CDR2 ANQGSEA. The CDR3 extends over 12 amino acids. V lost 2 bases and J lost 4, with 8 bases in between. CDR3 bases: TGCAGCGTTGAAAGGGGCGCAGAGACCCAGTACTTC. This translates into CSVERGAETQYF.

This chain joins TRBV4-3 and TRBJ2-7, with D possibly matching TRBD1 (8 bases). Germline CDR1 LGHNA, CDR2 YSLEER. Trimming took 1 base from V and 5 from J, leaving 15 bases between them. This CDR3 has 15 amino acids. The CDR3 here is CASSQVDRGGDEQYF. The CDR3 DNA sequence: TGCGCCAGCAGCCAAGTTGACAGGGGAGGGGACGAGCAGTACTTC.

V is TRBV27 and J is TRBJ2-7; D could derive from TRBD1 or TRBD2 (5 bases each). Trimming shortened V by 7 bases and J by 3 bases, and 13 bases separated the two germline ends. The CDR3 length is 13 residues. Germline assignment: CDR1 MNHEY and CDR2 SMNVEV (reference sequence). The CDR3 protein is CASTHRGGYEQYF. The DNA for the CDR3 is TGTGCCAGCACCCACCGGGGCGGCTACGAGCAGTACTTC.

This clonotype was picked up a small number of times. The chain joins TRBV5-5 to TRBJ1-2, with D possibly TRBD1 on 6 matching bases. The CDR3 is made up of 15 amino acids. CDR1 and CDR2 (germline): SGHKS, YYEKEE (reference sequence). V shed 4 bases and J shed 4 bases, with 17 bases lying between them. The CDR3 region is CASSPKGGLGYGYTF. As DNA, the CDR3 is TGTGCCAGCAGCCCGAAGGGGGGTTTAGGCTATGGCTACACCTTC. Combining the CDR3 with reference TRBV5-5 and TRBJ1-2 gives the whole variable domain DAGVTQSPTHLIKTRGQQVTLRCSPISGHKSVSWYQQVLGQGPQFIFQYYEKEERGRGNFPDRFSARQFPNYSSELNVNALLLGDSALYLCASSPKGGLGYGYTFGSGTRLTVV.

This clonotype has a count of ten or more. V usage is TRBV6-2 or TRBV6-3 and J usage is TRBJ2-2; no firm D call. Germline CDR1 reads MNHEY; CDR2 reads SVGEGT. Deletions cut 2 bases from V and 6 bases from J, with 7 bases between. The CDR3 length is 13 residues. The CDR3 protein is CASSYREAGELFF. CDR3 DNA sequence: TGTGCCAGCAGTTACAGGGAAGCCGGGGAGCTGTTTTTT.

This clonotype appeared a few times. This chain connects TRBV11-2 to TRBJ2-5; no clear D. V lost 2 bases, J lost 1 base, and 14 bases lay in between. This CDR3 comprises 16 residues. CDR1 SGHAT and CDR2 FQNNGV come from the germline V gene. CDR3: CASSLLISTVQETQYF. CDR3 nucleotide sequence: TGTGCCAGCAGCTTACTTATCTCCACTGTCCAAGAGACCCAGTACTTC.

This chain connects TRBV7-2 to TRBJ2-5; unclear D gene. V shed 2 bases and J shed 4 bases, with 8 bases lying between them. There are 13 residues in the CDR3. Germline values: CDR1 SGHTA, CDR2 FQGNSA. Written as DNA, the CDR3 is TGTGCCAGCAGCTTAATCTGGGGAGAGACCCAGTACTTC. Its protein product is CASSLIWGETQYF.

This clonotype has a count of ten or more. This chain uses TRBV7-2 with TRBJ2-1, with D possibly TRBD2 on 7 matching bases. The V and J ends lost 3 bases and 15 bases respectively, with 27 bases between them. Germline V gene data show CDR1 as SGHTA and CDR2 as FQGNSA. CDR3 length equals 16 residues. CDR3 loop: CASSFLGGPADSSRFF. CDR3 in DNA: TGTGCCAGCAGCTTCCTCGGGGGGCCAGCAGACTCGTCTCGGTTCTTC.

The V call is TRBV2, the J call TRBJ2-5, with D maybe TRBD1 (6 bases). The germline V and J ends were trimmed by 4 bases and 5 bases, with 11 bases remaining between them. Germline CDR1 and CDR2: SNHLY and FYNNEI. The length of the CDR3 is 13 residues. CDR3 loop: CASSGTDGETQYF. For the CDR3, the DNA is TGTGCCAGCAGTGGGACAGATGGGGAGACCCAGTACTTC.

This clonotype occurred a few times. The rearrangement links TRBV20-1 to TRBJ1-1; D unclear. V was clipped by 1 base and J by 5 bases, with 5 bases between them. Germline V CDR1 and CDR2: DFQATT, SNEGSKA (reference sequence). The CDR3 spans 11 residues. CDR3 DNA: TGCAGTGCTAGAGGGGTAACTGAAGCTTTCTTT. This sequence encodes CSARGVTEAFF.

V gene TRBV29-1 combines with J gene TRBJ2-1; 9 bases map to TRBD2. V gave up 6 bases and J gave up 10 bases; unmatched junction bases: 13. The CDR3 runs 14 residues. Germline CDR1 is SQVTM and CDR2 is ANQGSEA. The CDR3 loop reads CSVPGVAGVGEQFF. The CDR3 DNA sequence: TGCAGCGTACCCGGGGTAGCGGGGGTGGGAGAGCAGTTCTTC.

The rearrangement links TRBV15 to TRBJ2-2; the D gene is possibly TRBD2 (5 bases). Germline loops: CDR1 LNHNV, CDR2 YYDKDF (reference sequence). Trimming removed 3 bases at V and 7 bases at J, with 9 bases between. The CDR3 runs to 13 residues. In nucleotides, the CDR3 is TGTGCCACCAGCAGTTCGGGGATCGGGGAGCTGTTTTTT. It translates to CATSSSGIGELFF.

This chain connects TRBV7-8 to TRBJ1-1; D is uncertain. V lost 5 bases and J lost 4, with 11 bases in between. The length of the CDR3 is 13 residues. Germline V CDR1 and CDR2: SGHVS, FQNEAQ. CDR3 sequence (DNA): TGTGCCAGCAGCCAAACCGGCCCCACTGAAGCTTTCTTT. Its translation is CASSQTGPTEAFF.

This clonotype was counted at least ten times. This chain connects TRBV20-1 to TRBJ1-5; D uncertain. Germline V CDR1 and CDR2: DFQATT, SNEGSKA (reference sequence). There are 17 residues in the CDR3. Trimming cost V 1 base and J 4 bases, with 20 bases left between them. The CDR3 region has the DNA TGCAGTGCTAGAGGGTCCTCCTCTGGCAGTCGAAATCAGCCCCAGCATTTT. This sequence encodes CSARGSSSGSRNQPQHF.

This clonotype was detected only a few times. The chain uses TRBV4-1 and TRBJ1-1; 9 positions agree with TRBD1. In germline, CDR1 is MGHRA, CDR2 YSYEKL. The CDR3 is made up of 14 amino acids. Trimming cost V 4 bases and J 6 bases; bases outside gene matches: 6. CDR3 sequence reads: CASSLDRGFAEAFF. DNA of the CDR3: TGCGCCAGCAGCCTGGACAGGGGTTTCGCTGAAGCTTTCTTT.

The V and J genes are TRBV7-2 and TRBJ1-2; the D is unclear. Deletions cut 0 bases from V and 4 bases from J, with 6 bases between. This CDR3 comprises 13 residues. The germline V gene has CDR1 SGHTA and CDR2 FQGNSA. The CDR3, as DNA: TGTGCCAGCAGCTTAGCGCAGATCTATGGCTACACCTTC. It specifies CASSLAQIYGYTF.

This clonotype was counted only a few times. V gene TRBV29-1 combines with J gene TRBJ2-7; the D is unclear. V was cut by 4 bases and J by 2 bases, with 6 bases left in between. From germline, CDR1 is SQVTM and CDR2 ANQGSEA. The CDR3 is made up of 11 amino acids. CDR3 in amino acids: CSVAGTYEQYF. In DNA form, the CDR3 reads TGCAGCGTTGCTGGGACCTACGAGCAGTACTTC.

V and J are TRBV5-1 and TRBJ2-7; D not certain. The CDR3 loop spans 12 amino acids. Germline CDR1 and CDR2: SGHRS and YFSETQ. Trimming removed 0 bases from V and 5 bases from J, with 6 bases in between. CDR3 residues: CASSLDYDEQYF. The CDR3 DNA reads TGCGCCAGCAGCTTGGATTACGACGAGCAGTACTTC.